Shown below are 12 T cell receptor beta chains from a single sample sequenced in a study of CD8+CD57+ T cells in acquired aplastic anemia (dated by TCRdb to 2016 to 2018). Sequenced using an Illumina HiSeq 2000. Profiling of TCR beta VDJ combinations and CDR3 sequences used genomic DNA as the template. The public reads were run again by TCRdb, first through fastp at Q25 and then through MiXCR, and only productive beta chains were kept. CDR3 protein duplicates are merged, each entry listing the most common genes and DNA. For this sample the table gives around 150,000 distinct CDR3 sequences, of which less than 60% were detected only once. Together, the top ten hold about 2.8% of the sample. The patients picked for sequencing were ones in whom flow cytometry had shown an expansion of CD8+CD57+ cells. Sequencing was carried out using sorted CD4+, CD8+, or CD8+CD57+ T cells (not recorded which) from PBMCs. The receptors here all came from a human donor with aplastic anemia.

The chain has TRBV7-9 and TRBJ2-1, with D possibly being TRBD1 (5 bases). V lost 6 bases to trimming and J lost 7 bases, with 13 bases between them. Germline V gene data show CDR1 as SEHNR and CDR2 as FQNEAQ (reference sequence). This CDR3 comprises 13 residues. CDR3 DNA: TGTGCCAGCAGTCCGACTCCAGGGAATGAGCAGTTCTTC. This translates into CASSPTPGNEQFF.

The chain recombines TRBV7-2 with TRBJ1-5; the D gene is possibly TRBD1 (5 bases). Germline CDR1 and CDR2: SGHTA and FQGNSA. The CDR3 loop spans 16 amino acids. Trimming took 2 bases from V and 0 from J, leaving 11 bases between them. The CDR3, as DNA: TGTGCCAGCAGCTTACGGGGGGATTATAGCAATCAGCCCCAGCATTTT. Residues: CASSLRGDYSNQPQHF. Filled out from reference TRBV7-2 and TRBJ1-5, the complete variable domain reads GAGVSQSPSNKVTEKGKDVELRCDPISGHTALYWYRQSLGQGLEFLIYFQGNSAPDKSGLPSDRFSAERTGGSVSTLTIQRTQQEDSAVYLCASSLRGDYSNQPQHFGDGTRLSIL.

The chain uses TRBV7-3 and TRBJ2-1; tentative D call: TRBD1 (6 bases). Looked up from germline, CDR1 is SGHTA and CDR2 is FQGTGA. The V and J ends lost 5 bases and 5 bases respectively, with 10 bases between them. The CDR3 runs 13 residues. The CDR3 DNA follows: TGTGCCAGCAGCGTTGAGGGGGACAATGAGCAGTTCTTC. Protein sequence: CASSVEGDNEQFF.

The V and J genes are TRBV6-2 or TRBV6-3 and TRBJ2-3, with no clear D. V was shortened by 4 bases and J by 1 base, with 6 bases between the two germline ends. Germline assignment: CDR1 MNHEY and CDR2 SVGEGT. The CDR3 length is 13 residues. The CDR3 reads CASSFGGTDTQYF. The CDR3 nucleotides read TGTGCCAGCAGTTTTGGGGGCACAGATACGCAGTATTTT.

V usage is TRBV10-3 and J usage is TRBJ2-7; 11 positions match TRBD2. Germline CDR1 and CDR2: ENHRY and SYGVKD. This CDR3 is built from 15 residues. The J segment lost 1 base and the V segment lost 6 bases, leaving 5 bases of the junction unmatched. For the CDR3, the DNA is TGTGCCATCAGCCTAGCGGGGGGTACGTCCTACGAGCAGTACTTC. Translating it yields CAISLAGGTSYEQYF.

CDR3 bases: TGCGCCAGCAGCGAGACAGGGGACTCACCCCTCCACTTT. Its translation is CASSETGDSPLHF. V and J are TRBV5-1 and TRBJ1-6, with TRBD1 identical over 8 bases. CDR3 size: 13 residues. Germline-derived CDR1 and CDR2 are SGHRS and YFSETQ. V shed 4 bases and J 10 bases; nucleotides not matched to a gene: 4.

This sequence joins TRBV12-5 and TRBJ1-1; D is unclear. From germline, CDR1 is LGHNT and CDR2 FRNRAP. This CDR3 spans 13 amino acids. Trimming took off 2 bases at V and 1 base at J, with 5 bases between the two ends. CDR3 sequence: CASGLQQNTEAFF. The CDR3 DNA follows: TGTGCTAGTGGTTTGCAGCAGAACACTGAAGCTTTCTTT.

This clonotype was found once. J is TRBJ2-3 and V is TRBV5-1; 9 positions agree with TRBD2. The CDR3 totals 15 residues. Trimming took 5 bases from V and 2 from J; bases not matched to a gene: 6. CDR1 and CDR2 from the germline V gene are SGHRS and YFSETQ. The CDR3 nucleotides are TGCGCCAGCAGAACCGTAGCGGGAGTCACAGATACGCAGTATTTT. It specifies CASRTVAGVTDTQYF.

The chain employs TRBV4-1 and TRBJ2-1; 10 bases are a match to TRBD2. This CDR3 is 16 amino acids long. Looked up from germline, CDR1 is MGHRA and CDR2 is YSYEKL. The V segment lost 4 bases and the J segment 6 bases; nucleotides outside the gene matches: 9. The CDR3 nucleotides read TGCGCCAGCAGCCCGACTAGCGGGCTGACCTGCAATGAGCAGTTCTTC. Amino acids: CASSPTSGLTCNEQFF.

The CDR3 loop is CASSVGLAGEGETQYF. Here the CDR3 DNA reads TGCGCCAGCAGTGTAGGGCTAGCGGGGGAAGGAGAGACCCAGTACTTC. This rearrangement joins TRBV10-2 to TRBJ2-5; TRBD2 aligns across 10 bases. CDR3 length equals 16 residues. Looked up from germline, CDR1 is WSHSY and CDR2 is SAAADI. Trimming at V came to 4 bases and at J to 4 bases, leaving 9 bases not matched to a gene.

This clonotype appeared many times. The genes are TRBV20-1 and TRBJ2-7; TRBD2 matches at 8 bases. This CDR3 is built from 15 residues. The V and J ends lost 6 bases and 7 bases, in that order; junction bases with no gene match: 17. Germline V lookup: CDR1 DFQATT, CDR2 SNEGSKA (reference sequence). As DNA, the CDR3 is TGCAGTGCCATAGATACGGGAGGGCCGTCGGAGGAGCAGTACTTC. This sequence encodes CSAIDTGGPSEEQYF.

Comment on this clonotype: This may stem from a read error, because a much larger clone lies one nucleotide away. This chain uses TRBV12-3 or TRBV12-4 with TRBJ1-1; D not certain. V was pared by 0 bases and J by 3 bases, with 11 bases between. CDR3 length: 15 residues. CDR3 region: CASSLAVAGYTEAFF. CDR3 nucleotide sequence: TGTGCCAGCAGTTTAGCGGTGGCGGGTTACACTGAAGCTTTCTTT.